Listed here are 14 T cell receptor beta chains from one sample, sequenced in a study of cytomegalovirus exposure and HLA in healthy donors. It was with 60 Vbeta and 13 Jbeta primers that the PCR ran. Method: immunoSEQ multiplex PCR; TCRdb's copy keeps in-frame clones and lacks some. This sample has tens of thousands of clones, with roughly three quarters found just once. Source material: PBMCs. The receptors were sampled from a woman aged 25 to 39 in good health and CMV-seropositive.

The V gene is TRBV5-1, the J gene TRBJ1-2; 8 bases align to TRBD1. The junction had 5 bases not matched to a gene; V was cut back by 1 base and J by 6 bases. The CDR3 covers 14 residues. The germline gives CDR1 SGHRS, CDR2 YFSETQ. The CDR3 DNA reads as TGCGCCAGCAGCTTGTCGACAGGGGAAGATGGCTACACCTTC. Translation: CASSLSTGEDGYTF.

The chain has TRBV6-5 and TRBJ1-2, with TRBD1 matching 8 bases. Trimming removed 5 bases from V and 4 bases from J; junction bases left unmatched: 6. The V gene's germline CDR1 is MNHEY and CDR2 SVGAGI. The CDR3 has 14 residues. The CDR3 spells CASSQDRALYGYTF. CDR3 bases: TGTGCCAGCAGTCAGGACAGGGCCCTCTATGGCTACACCTTC.

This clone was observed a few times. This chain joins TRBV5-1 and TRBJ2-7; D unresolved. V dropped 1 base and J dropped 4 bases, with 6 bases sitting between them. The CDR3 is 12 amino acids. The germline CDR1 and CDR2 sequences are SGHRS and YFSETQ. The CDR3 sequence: CASSLYGYEQYF. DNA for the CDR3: TGCGCCAGCAGCTTGTACGGGTACGAGCAGTACTTC.

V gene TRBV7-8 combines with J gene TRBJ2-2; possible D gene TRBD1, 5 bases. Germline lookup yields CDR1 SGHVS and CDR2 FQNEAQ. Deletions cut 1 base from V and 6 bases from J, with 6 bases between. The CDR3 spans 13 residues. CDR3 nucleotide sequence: TGTGCCAGCAGCTTAGGGGGCGCCGGGGAGCTGTTTTTT. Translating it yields CASSLGGAGELFF.

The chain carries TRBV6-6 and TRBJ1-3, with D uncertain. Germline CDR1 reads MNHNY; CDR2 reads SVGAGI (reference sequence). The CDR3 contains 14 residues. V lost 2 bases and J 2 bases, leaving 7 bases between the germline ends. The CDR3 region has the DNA TGTGCCAGCAGTTACGGAGTCACTGGAAACACCATATATTTT. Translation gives CASSYGVTGNTIYF.

CDR3 amino acids: CASSPTGHNYGYTF. The CDR3 coding sequence is TGCGCCAGCAGCCCGACAGGGCATAACTATGGCTACACCTTC. The V and J genes are TRBV5-1 and TRBJ1-2; 7 bases are a match to TRBD1. Losses at the gene ends were 4 bases for V and 1 base for J; bases not matched to a gene: 4. The length of the CDR3 is 14 residues. Germline CDR1 reads SGHRS; CDR2 reads YFSETQ.

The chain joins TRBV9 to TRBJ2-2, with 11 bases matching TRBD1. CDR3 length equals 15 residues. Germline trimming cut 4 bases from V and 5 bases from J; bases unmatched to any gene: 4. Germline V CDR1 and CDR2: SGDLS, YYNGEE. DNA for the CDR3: TGTGCCAGCAGCCCCGGACAGGGGGCAACCGGGGAGCTGTTTTTT. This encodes CASSPGQGATGELFF.

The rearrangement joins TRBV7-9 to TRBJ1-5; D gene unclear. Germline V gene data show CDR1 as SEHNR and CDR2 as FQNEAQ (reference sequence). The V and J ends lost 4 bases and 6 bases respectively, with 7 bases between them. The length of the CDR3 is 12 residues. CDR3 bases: TGTGCCAGCAGCTCCGGAGGTCAGCCCCAGCATTTT. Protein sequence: CASSSGGQPQHF.

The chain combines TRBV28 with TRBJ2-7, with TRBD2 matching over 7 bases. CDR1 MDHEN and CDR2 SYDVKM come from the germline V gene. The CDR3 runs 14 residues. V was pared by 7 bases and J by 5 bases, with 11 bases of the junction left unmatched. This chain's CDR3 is CASTSGVAGHEQYF. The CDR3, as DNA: TGTGCCAGCACCTCCGGGGTAGCGGGTCACGAGCAGTACTTC.

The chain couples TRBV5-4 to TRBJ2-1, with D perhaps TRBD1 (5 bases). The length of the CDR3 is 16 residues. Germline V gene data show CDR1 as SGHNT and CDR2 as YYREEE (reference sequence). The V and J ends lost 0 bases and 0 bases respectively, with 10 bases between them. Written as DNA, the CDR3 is TGTGCCAGCAGCTTGGGGGGCCCGAGCTCCTACAATGAGCAGTTCTTC. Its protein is CASSLGGPSSYNEQFF.

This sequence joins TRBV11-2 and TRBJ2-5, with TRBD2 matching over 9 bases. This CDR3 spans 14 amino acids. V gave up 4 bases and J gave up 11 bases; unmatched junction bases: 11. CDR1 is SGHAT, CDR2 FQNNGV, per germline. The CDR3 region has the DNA TGTGCCAGCAGCTGGGAGGGTGGGACTAGCTCTCAGTACTTC. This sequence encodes CASSWEGGTSSQYF.

The CDR3 bases are TGTGCCAGCAGTGGGGGGCGTGCCGAAGTTCAGTACTTC. Translating gives CASSGGRAEVQYF. This chain joins TRBV2 and TRBJ2-5; TRBD1 might be the D (6 bases). Trimming left V 4 bases short and J 11 bases short, with 17 bases between. Germline-derived CDR1 and CDR2 are SNHLY and FYNNEI. The CDR3 has 13 amino acids.

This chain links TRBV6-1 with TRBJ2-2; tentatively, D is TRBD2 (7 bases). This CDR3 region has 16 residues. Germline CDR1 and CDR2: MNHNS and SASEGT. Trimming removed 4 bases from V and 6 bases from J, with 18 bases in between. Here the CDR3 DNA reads TGTGCCAGCAGTGGGTCGGGGGGCTACTGGGCCGGGGAGCTGTTTTTT. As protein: CASSGSGGYWAGELFF.

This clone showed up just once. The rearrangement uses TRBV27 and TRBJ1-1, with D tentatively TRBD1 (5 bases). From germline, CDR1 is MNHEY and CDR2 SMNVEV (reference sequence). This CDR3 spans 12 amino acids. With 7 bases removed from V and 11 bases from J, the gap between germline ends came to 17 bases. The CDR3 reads CASTTRWGEAFF. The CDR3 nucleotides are TGTGCCAGCACCACCCGATGGGGGGAGGCTTTCTTT.